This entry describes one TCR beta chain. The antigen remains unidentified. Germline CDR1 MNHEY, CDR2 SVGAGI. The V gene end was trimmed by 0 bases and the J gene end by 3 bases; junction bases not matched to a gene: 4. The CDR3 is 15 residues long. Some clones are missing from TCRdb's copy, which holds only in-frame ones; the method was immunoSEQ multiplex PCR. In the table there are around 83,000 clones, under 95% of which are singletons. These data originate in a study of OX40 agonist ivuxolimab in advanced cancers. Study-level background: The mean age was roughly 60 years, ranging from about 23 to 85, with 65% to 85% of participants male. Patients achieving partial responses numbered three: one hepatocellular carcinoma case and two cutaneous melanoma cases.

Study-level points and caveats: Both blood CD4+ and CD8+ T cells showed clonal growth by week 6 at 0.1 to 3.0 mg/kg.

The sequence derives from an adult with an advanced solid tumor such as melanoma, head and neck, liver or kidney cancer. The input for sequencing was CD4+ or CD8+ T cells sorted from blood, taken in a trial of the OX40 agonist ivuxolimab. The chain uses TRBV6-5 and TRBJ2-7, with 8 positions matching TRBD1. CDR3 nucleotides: TGTGCCAGCAGTTACTCGACAGGGGCCCTCTACGAGCAGTACTTC. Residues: CASSYSTGALYEQYF.